The entry below gives a single TCR beta chain sequence along with its context. The identical CDR3 is also encoded by other nucleotide sequences in the sample. Under the authors' procedure: Estimation of nucleated cell counts was performed using reference gene primer amplification. Assay: immunoSEQ multiplex PCR; the TCRdb copy retains only in-frame clones and omits some. That table supplies the V and J calls and clone size; D and trimming were determined from the DNA. The top ten hold around 13% of the sample, which has more than 50,000 clones, 73% seen once. The sample comes from a study of blood T cell repertoires in COVID-19. Study as a whole: Material from acute and convalescent COVID-19 was sourced from the United States, Italy and Spain. PBMCs, B-cell-depleted T cells, or T cells provided the cDNA or gDNA that made up the material.

Trimming cost V 0 bases and J 2 bases, with 10 bases left between them. CDR1 and CDR2 (germline): KGHSY, FQNENV. There are 15 residues in the CDR3. The genes are TRBV16 and TRBJ1-2; D possibly corresponds to TRBD1 (5 bases). The sample taken for sequencing was peripheral blood. This sequence originates from a woman aged 70-85 years with acute or convalescent COVID-19. This chain's CDR3 is CASSQSTGGNYGYTF. In DNA, the CDR3 is TGTGCCAGCAGCCAATCCACAGGTGGCAACTATGGCTACACCTTC.